One sample yielded the 20 T cell receptor beta chains listed below, sequenced in a study of identical twins (dated by TCRdb to 2016 to 2018). The library was produced with 5' RACE. This sample was sequenced with an Illumina HiSeq 2000. TCRdb redid the processing of the public reads, applying fastp at Q25 and MiXCR, and retained in-frame beta chains. When rows share a CDR3 protein, they turn into one entry using the most common DNA and genes. In all, the sample holds approximately 280,000 distinct CDR3 sequences, and more than 6.5% of those were seen once. The ten largest clones take up around 2.1% of the sample. These same data were also listed under a study on yellow fever vaccine responses in identical twins.

Specimen: memory (CD45RO+) T cells sorted from blood. This sample's cell subset or site label indicates: CD45RO+ enriched T cells. Source of these receptors: a woman between 18 and 30 years old in good health.

In this sample, this clonotype turned up many times. The rearrangement links TRBV5-1 to TRBJ2-6; D may match TRBD1 or TRBD2 (5 bases each). CDR1 and CDR2 from the germline V gene are SGHRS and YFSETQ. This CDR3 region has 16 residues. Trimming shortened V by 0 bases and J by 0 bases, and 7 bases separated the two germline ends. In nucleotides, the CDR3 is TGCGCCAGCAGCTTGGGGGACCCCTCTGGGGCCAACGTCCTGACTTTC. Its translation: CASSLGDPSGANVLTF. Looking up the rest from reference TRBV5-1 and TRBJ2-6 gives the full variable domain: KAGVTQTPRYLIKTRGQQVTLSCSPISGHRSVSWYQQTPGQGLQFLFEYFSETQRNKGNFPGRFSGRQFSNSRSEMNVSTLELGDSALYLCASSLGDPSGANVLTFGAGSRLTVL.

CDR3 nucleotides: TGCAGCGTTGAAGTAGCGGAAGAGACCCAGTACTTC. Its protein is CSVEVAEETQYF. This chain joins TRBV29-1 and TRBJ2-5; D is perhaps TRBD2 (6 bases). The CDR3 sequence is 12 residues long. Looked up from germline, CDR1 is SQVTM and CDR2 is ANQGSEA. Trimming left V 1 base short and J 3 bases short, with 6 bases between.

This clonotype has a count of ten or more. The chain uses TRBV7-9 and TRBJ2-6, with D possibly matching TRBD1 (5 bases). Trimming removed 0 bases at V and 4 bases at J, with 7 bases between. CDR1 and CDR2 from the germline V gene are SEHNR and FQNEAQ (reference sequence). CDR3 size: 15 residues. The CDR3 nucleotides are TGTGCCAGCAGCTTAGCAGGGGCCGGGGCCAACGTCCTGACTTTC. This sequence encodes CASSLAGAGANVLTF.

This clonotype was observed at least ten times. The V call is TRBV4-2, the J call TRBJ1-2, with TRBD1 matching over 7 bases. CDR1 is LGHNA, CDR2 YNFKEQ, per germline. This CDR3 comprises 15 residues. V lost 2 bases, J lost 9 bases, and 12 bases stayed unmatched. The CDR3 DNA reads TGTGCCAGCAGCCAATATGAACAGGGGCAGGGCCGCTACACCTTC. As protein: CASSQYEQGQGRYTF.

This chain joins TRBV12-3 or TRBV12-4 and TRBJ1-5; D perhaps matches TRBD1 (6 bases). This CDR3 has 15 residues. Trimming removed 7 bases at V and 6 bases at J, with 19 bases between. The CDR3 DNA sequence: TGTGCCAGCAACCTAGTGGGGGGCGGAGGTCAGCCCCAGCATTTT. This encodes CASNLVGGGGQPQHF.

The CDR3 region is CASSLELRGASGNTIYF. The CDR3 nucleotides are TGCGCCAGCAGCTTGGAATTAAGGGGCGCATCTGGAAACACCATATATTTT. J is TRBJ1-3 and V is TRBV5-1; possible D gene TRBD1, 5 bases. CDR1 and CDR2 (germline): SGHRS, YFSETQ. The CDR3 covers 17 residues. V lost 0 bases to trimming and J lost 1 base, with 14 bases between them.

The chain is built from TRBV4-1 and TRBJ1-4; D unclear. Trimming shortened V by 1 base and J by 8 bases, and 5 bases separated the two germline ends. CDR3 length: 12 residues. Germline V CDR1 and CDR2: MGHRA, YSYEKL. The CDR3 DNA follows: TGCGCCAGCAGCCAAGTTTACGAAAAACTGTTTTTT. Amino acid sequence: CASSQVYEKLFF.

The chain links TRBV7-9 to TRBJ1-2; D gene uncertain. Germline loops: CDR1 SEHNR, CDR2 FQNEAQ (reference sequence). This CDR3 is 12 amino acids long. Trimming removed 4 bases from V and 4 bases from J, with 7 bases in between. The CDR3 region is CASSSDLYGYTF. DNA of the CDR3: TGTGCCAGCAGCTCTGACCTCTATGGCTACACCTTC.

The chain couples TRBV5-6 to TRBJ2-7; D call uncertain. The CDR3 is 15 amino acids. Trimming stripped 3 bases from V and 1 base from J, with 14 bases between. The germline V gene encodes CDR1 SGHDT and CDR2 YYEEEE. CDR3 in DNA: TGTGCCAGCAGCTCCGGGCCCCAAGCGTCCTACGAGCAGTACTTC. It is translated as CASSSGPQASYEQYF.

The rearrangement uses TRBV7-9 and TRBJ2-5; the D is unclear. Trimming removed 2 bases from V and 3 bases from J, with 7 bases in between. CDR1 is SEHNR, CDR2 FQNEAQ, per germline (reference sequence). The CDR3 covers 13 residues. CDR3 coding DNA: TGTGCCAGCAGCTTAAGGTCTGAAGAGACCCAGTACTTC. It translates to CASSLRSEETQYF.

This clonotype was counted only a few times. The rearrangement uses TRBV20-1 and TRBJ1-6; D ambiguous. Germline-derived CDR1 and CDR2 are DFQATT and SNEGSKA (reference sequence). This CDR3 has 12 residues. Trimming took off 5 bases at V and 10 bases at J, with 12 bases between the two ends. The CDR3 nucleotides read TGCAGTGCTGGTCGGGAGCAATCACCCCTCCACTTT. Amino acid sequence: CSAGREQSPLHF.

Many counts were recorded for this clonotype. The CDR3 nucleotides read TGTGCCAGCAGTTTAGCTAGCGGGGGGGAAGAGACCCAGTACTTC. Translation gives CASSLASGGEETQYF. The chain carries TRBV28 and TRBJ2-5; the match to TRBD2 covers 12 bases. CDR1 is MDHEN, CDR2 SYDVKM, per germline. V gave up 2 bases and J gave up 3 bases; unmatched junction bases: 1. CDR3 length: 15 residues.

The chain uses TRBV2 and TRBJ1-6, with D tentatively TRBD1 (6 bases). CDR1 and CDR2 (germline): SNHLY, FYNNEI. V dropped 11 bases and J dropped 10 bases, with 21 bases sitting between them. This CDR3 has 14 residues. Here the CDR3 DNA reads TGTGCCCGCACGGAAGGGGGTATAAGCTCACCCCTCCACTTT. This codes for CARTEGGISSPLHF.

This chain links TRBV14 with TRBJ1-6; 10 bases align to TRBD1. This CDR3 spans 18 amino acids. Germline V lookup: CDR1 SGHDN, CDR2 FVKESK. Unmatched junction bases numbered 13, after V lost 4 bases and J lost 7 bases. Here the CDR3 reads CASSLFRDRGLGNSPLHF. For the CDR3, the DNA is TGTGCCAGCAGCCTATTCCGGGACAGGGGTTTAGGGAATTCACCCCTCCACTTT.

Ten or more counts support this clonotype. The gene calls are TRBV12-3 or TRBV12-4 and TRBJ1-6, with D possibly being TRBD1 (5 bases). Trimming shortened V by 5 bases and J by 7 bases, and 18 bases separated the two germline ends. CDR3 size: 16 residues. The CDR3 protein is CASSPSWGGRNSPLHF. The CDR3 coding sequence is TGTGCCAGCAGTCCGTCATGGGGGGGGAGGAATTCACCCCTCCACTTT.

A few counts support this clonotype. V is TRBV19 and J is TRBJ1-5; the D is unclear. V lost 5 bases to trimming and J lost 5 bases, with 10 bases between them. There are 13 residues in the CDR3. Germline CDR1 and CDR2: LNHDA and SQIVND (reference sequence). This CDR3 reads CASSLAPDQPQHF. The DNA of the CDR3 is TGTGCCAGTAGTTTGGCACCTGATCAGCCCCAGCATTTT.

In its sample, this clonotype was seen many times. The chain recombines TRBV5-1 with TRBJ1-4, with D maybe TRBD1 (5 bases). Germline V lookup: CDR1 SGHRS, CDR2 YFSETQ. The CDR3 runs 15 residues. Trimming shortened V by 0 bases and J by 7 bases, and 13 bases separated the two germline ends. This CDR3 reads CASSLGGSRGEKLFF. Here the CDR3 DNA reads TGCGCCAGCAGCTTGGGAGGATCAAGGGGTGAAAAACTGTTTTTT. The full variable domain, its missing parts supplied by reference TRBV5-1 and TRBJ1-4, is KAGVTQTPRYLIKTRGQQVTLSCSPISGHRSVSWYQQTPGQGLQFLFEYFSETQRNKGNFPGRFSGRQFSNSRSEMNVSTLELGDSALYLCASSLGGSRGEKLFFGSGTQLSVL.

The chain uses TRBV20-1 and TRBJ2-7; 7 bases match TRBD2. Per the germline V gene, CDR1 is DFQATT and CDR2 is SNEGSKA (reference sequence). The V segment lost 5 bases and the J segment 5 bases; nucleotides outside the gene matches: 0. The CDR3 runs 10 residues. The chain's CDR3 is CSAGGDEQYF. CDR3 in DNA: TGCAGTGCTGGGGGGGACGAGCAGTACTTC.

This clonotype was counted ten times or more. The chain employs TRBV5-1 and TRBJ1-5, with no clear D. The V end lost 0 bases, the J end lost 4 bases, and 8 bases lay between the germline ends. This CDR3 has 14 amino acids. Germline V CDR1 and CDR2: SGHRS, YFSETQ. The DNA for the CDR3 is TGCGCCAGCAGCTTGGGGGCAGAGAATCAGCCCCAGCATTTT. Its protein product is CASSLGAENQPQHF.

Only a few counts were recorded for this clonotype. J is TRBJ1-6 and V is TRBV20-1; 7 nucleotides line up with TRBD1. This CDR3 comprises 12 residues. Germline CDR1 and CDR2: DFQATT and SNEGSKA (reference sequence). V was pared by 8 bases and J by 6 bases, with 4 bases of the junction left unmatched. Written as DNA, the CDR3 is TGCAGTCTTAGACAGGGTAATTCACCCCTCCACTTT. Its translation is CSLRQGNSPLHF.